This T cell receptor beta chain was obtained from a study of response to subunit inactivated influenza vaccine. This clonotype is a singleton in its sample. TCRdb recomputed calls from the RT-PCR reads with MiXCR, one row per CDR3 protein. The table shows about 780,000 distinct CDR3 sequences, with approximately 18% occurring only once. Germline CDR1 is LNHDA and CDR2 is SQIVND (reference sequence). Trimming took 3 bases from V and 2 from J; bases not matched to a gene: 5. This CDR3 is 15 amino acids long. This chain uses TRBV19 with TRBJ2-3; 7 nucleotides match TRBD2. The starting material was PBMCs from blood, obtained approximately 5 days after vaccination. The TCR sequence derives from a man in his fifties who received an inactivated influenza vaccine. CDR3 region: CASSILGTNTDTQYF. For the CDR3, the DNA is TGTGCCAGTAGTATCCTCGGGACTAACACAGATACGCAGTATTTT.